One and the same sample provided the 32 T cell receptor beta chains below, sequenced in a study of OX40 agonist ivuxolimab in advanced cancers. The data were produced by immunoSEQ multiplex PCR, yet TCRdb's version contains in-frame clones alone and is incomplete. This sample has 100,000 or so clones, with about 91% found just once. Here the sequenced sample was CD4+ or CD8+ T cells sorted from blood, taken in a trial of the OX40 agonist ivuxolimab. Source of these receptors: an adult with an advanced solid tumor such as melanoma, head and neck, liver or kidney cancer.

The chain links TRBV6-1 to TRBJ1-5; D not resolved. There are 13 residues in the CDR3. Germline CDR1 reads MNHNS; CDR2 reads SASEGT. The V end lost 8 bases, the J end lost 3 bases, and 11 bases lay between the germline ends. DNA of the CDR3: TGTGCCAGCCATCCAAGAAACAATCAGCCCCAGCATTTT. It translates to CASHPRNNQPQHF.

CDR3 coding DNA: TGTGCCAGTAGTATAGATCCCGTCCTAGCGCGATACAATGAGCAGTTCTTC. As protein: CASSIDPVLARYNEQFF. The gene calls are TRBV19 and TRBJ2-1, with D tentatively TRBD2 (6 bases). Per germline, CDR1 LNHDA and CDR2 SQIVND (reference sequence). V was pared by 0 bases and J by 4 bases, with 16 bases between. The CDR3 is made up of 17 amino acids.

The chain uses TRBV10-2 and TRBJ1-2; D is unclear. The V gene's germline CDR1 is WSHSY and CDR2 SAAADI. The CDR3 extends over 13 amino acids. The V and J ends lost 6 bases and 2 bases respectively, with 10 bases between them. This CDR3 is CASREDGNYGYTF. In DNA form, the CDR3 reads TGCGCCAGCAGGGAAGACGGGAACTATGGCTACACCTTC.

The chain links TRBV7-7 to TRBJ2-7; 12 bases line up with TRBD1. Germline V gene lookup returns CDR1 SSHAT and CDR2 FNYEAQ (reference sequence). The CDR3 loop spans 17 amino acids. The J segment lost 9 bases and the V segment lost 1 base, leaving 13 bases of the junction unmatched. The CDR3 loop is CASSLGAPGTGGSRQYF. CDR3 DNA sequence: TGTGCCAGCAGCTTAGGAGCCCCCGGGACAGGGGGCAGCCGGCAGTACTTC.

CDR3 sequence reads: CASSPPYGGAVDLTDTQYF. The CDR3 DNA follows: TGTGCCAGCTCACCACCATACGGGGGCGCGGTCGATTTAACAGATACGCAGTATTTT. This chain connects TRBV18 to TRBJ2-3; D could derive from TRBD1 or TRBD2 (6 bases each). V shed 0 bases and J shed 3 bases, with 22 bases lying between them. CDR3 size: 19 residues. Germline V gene lookup returns CDR1 KGHSH and CDR2 LQKENI.

CDR3 bases: TGCGCCAGCAGCTTCGAATCCTCCCCAGATACGCAGTATTTT. This encodes CASSFESSPDTQYF. The chain combines TRBV5-1 with TRBJ2-3; no reliable D call. CDR3 length: 14 amino acids. From germline, CDR1 is SGHRS and CDR2 YFSETQ. The V end was cut by 2 bases, the J end by 4 bases, with 11 bases between.

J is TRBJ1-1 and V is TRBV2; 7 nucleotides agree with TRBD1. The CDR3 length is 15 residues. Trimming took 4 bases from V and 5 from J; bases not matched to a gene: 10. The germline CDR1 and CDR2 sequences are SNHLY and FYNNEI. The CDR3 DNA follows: TGTGCCAGCAGTGTCGAGACAGGGTTCGGGACTGAAGCTTTCTTT. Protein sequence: CASSVETGFGTEAFF.

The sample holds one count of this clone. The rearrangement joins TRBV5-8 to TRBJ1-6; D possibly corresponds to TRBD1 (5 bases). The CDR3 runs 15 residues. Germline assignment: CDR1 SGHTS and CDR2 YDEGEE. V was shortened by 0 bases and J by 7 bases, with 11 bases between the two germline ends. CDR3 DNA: TGTGCCAGCAGCTTGGTAGGGGCCGGGAATTCACCCCTCCACTTT. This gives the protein CASSLVGAGNSPLHF.

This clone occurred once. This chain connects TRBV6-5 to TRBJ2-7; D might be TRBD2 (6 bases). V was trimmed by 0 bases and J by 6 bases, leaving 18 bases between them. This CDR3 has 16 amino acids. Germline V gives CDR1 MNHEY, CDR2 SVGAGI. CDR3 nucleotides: TGTGCCAGCAGTTACTCCGGGGGAACAGGATTACGCGAGCAGTACTTC. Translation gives CASSYSGGTGLREQYF.

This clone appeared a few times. For the CDR3, the DNA is TGTGCCAGCAGTGTATCCCCCCTCCACTTT. Protein product: CASSVSPLHF. The chain combines TRBV2 with TRBJ1-6; D is undetermined. Germline loops: CDR1 SNHLY, CDR2 FYNNEI. With 4 bases removed from V and 13 bases from J, the gap between germline ends came to 5 bases. This CDR3 is 10 amino acids long. Full variable domain (remainder filled in from reference TRBV2 and TRBJ1-6): EPEVTQTPSHQVTQMGQEVILRCVPISNHLYFYWYRQILGQKVEFLVSFYNNEISEKSEIFDDQFSVERPDGSNFTLKIRSTKLEDSAMYFCASSVSPLHFGNGTRLTVT.

CDR3 amino acids: CASSLGSQNIQYF. The CDR3 DNA reads TGTGCCAGCAGCTTAGGTTCCCAAAACATTCAGTACTTC. This sequence joins TRBV7-6 and TRBJ2-4; D unclear. The V end lost 1 base, the J end lost 5 bases, and 6 bases lay between the germline ends. From germline, CDR1 is SGHVS and CDR2 FNYEAQ. CDR3 size: 13 residues.

The CDR3, as DNA: TGTGCCAGCAGCGCGTCCGGGGCAATAGGTGAAAAACTGTTTTTT. Protein: CASSASGAIGEKLFF. The chain has TRBV7-3 and TRBJ1-4, with D tentatively TRBD1 (5 bases). This CDR3 contains 15 residues. The germline gives CDR1 SGHTA, CDR2 FQGTGA. Trimming pared 5 bases from V and 7 bases from J, leaving 17 bases between. The variable domain in full, completed from reference TRBV7-3 and TRBJ1-4, reads GAGVSQTPSNKVTEKGKYVELRCDPISGHTALYWYRQSLGQGPEFLIYFQGTGAADDSGLPNDRFFAVRPEGSVSTLKIQRTERGDSAVYLCASSASGAIGEKLFFGSGTQLSVL.

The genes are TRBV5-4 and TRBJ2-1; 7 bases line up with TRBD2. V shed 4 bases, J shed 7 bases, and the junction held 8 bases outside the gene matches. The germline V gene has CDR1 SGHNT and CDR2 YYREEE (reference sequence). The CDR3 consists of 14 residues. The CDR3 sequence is CASSPYGGGNEQFF. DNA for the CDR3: TGTGCCAGCAGCCCGTACGGGGGAGGGAATGAGCAGTTCTTC.

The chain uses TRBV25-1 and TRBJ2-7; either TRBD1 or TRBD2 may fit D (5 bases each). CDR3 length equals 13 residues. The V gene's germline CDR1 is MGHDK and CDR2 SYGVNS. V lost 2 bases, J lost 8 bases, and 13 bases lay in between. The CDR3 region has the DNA TGTGCCAGCAGTGAACCCGCTGGGGGTAAGCAGTACTTC. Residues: CASSEPAGGKQYF.

The CDR3 DNA reads TGTGCCTGGAGACTGGGGGCGTATGGCTACACCTTC. Translated, it gives CAWRLGAYGYTF. V gene TRBV30 combines with J gene TRBJ1-2; TRBD1 might be the D (6 bases). CDR3 length: 12 residues. Germline V lookup: CDR1 GTSNPN, CDR2 SVGIG (reference sequence). V was pared by 3 bases and J by 5 bases, with 10 bases between. The full variable domain, with the rest looked up from reference TRBV30 and TRBJ1-2, is SQTIHQWPATLVQPVGSPLSLECTVEGTSNPNLYWYRQAAGRGLQLLFYSVGIGQISSEVPQNLSASRPQDRQFILSSKKLLLSDSGFYLCAWRLGAYGYTFGSGTRLTVV.

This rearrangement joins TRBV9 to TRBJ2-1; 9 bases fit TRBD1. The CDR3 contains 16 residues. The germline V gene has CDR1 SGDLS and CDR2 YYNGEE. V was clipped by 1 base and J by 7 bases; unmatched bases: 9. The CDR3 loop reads CASSVTSTGGLNEQFF. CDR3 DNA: TGTGCCAGCAGCGTAACTAGTACAGGGGGCTTGAATGAGCAGTTCTTC. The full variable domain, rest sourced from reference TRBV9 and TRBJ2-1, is DSGVTQTPKHLITATGQRVTLRCSPRSGDLSVYWYQQSLDQGLQFLIQYYNGEERAKGNILERFSAQQFPDLHSELNLSSLELGDSALYFCASSVTSTGGLNEQFFGPGTRLTVL.

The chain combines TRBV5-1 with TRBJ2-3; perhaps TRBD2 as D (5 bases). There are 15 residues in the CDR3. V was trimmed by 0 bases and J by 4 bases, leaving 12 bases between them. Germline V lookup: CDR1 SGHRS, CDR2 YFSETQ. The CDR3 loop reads CASSLVDASSDTQYF. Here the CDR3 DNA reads TGCGCCAGCAGCTTGGTGGACGCTAGCTCAGATACGCAGTATTTT.

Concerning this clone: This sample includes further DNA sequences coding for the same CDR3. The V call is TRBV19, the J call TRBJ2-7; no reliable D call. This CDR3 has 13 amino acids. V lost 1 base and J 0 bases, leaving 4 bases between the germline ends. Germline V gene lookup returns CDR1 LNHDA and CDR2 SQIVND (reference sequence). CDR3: CASSIGSSYEQYF. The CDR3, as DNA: TGTGCCAGTAGTATAGGGAGCTCCTACGAGCAGTACTTC.

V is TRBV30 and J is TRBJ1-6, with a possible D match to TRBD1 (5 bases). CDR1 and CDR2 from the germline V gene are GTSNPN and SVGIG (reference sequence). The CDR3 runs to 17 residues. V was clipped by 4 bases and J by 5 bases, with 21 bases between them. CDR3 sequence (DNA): TGTGCCTGGAAAATTCCAGGGTTTGGAGTTAATAATTCACCCCTCCACTTT. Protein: CAWKIPGFGVNNSPLHF. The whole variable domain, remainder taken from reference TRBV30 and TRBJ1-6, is SQTIHQWPATLVQPVGSPLSLECTVEGTSNPNLYWYRQAAGRGLQLLFYSVGIGQISSEVPQNLSASRPQDRQFILSSKKLLLSDSGFYLCAWKIPGFGVNNSPLHFGNGTRLTVT.

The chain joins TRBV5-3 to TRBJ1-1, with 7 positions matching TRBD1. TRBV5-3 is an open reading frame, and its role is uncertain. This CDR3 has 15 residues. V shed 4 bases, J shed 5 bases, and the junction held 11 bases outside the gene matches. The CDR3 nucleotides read TGTGCCAGAAGCCCAGTTCCCACAGGGGTTACTGAAGCTTTCTTT. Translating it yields CARSPVPTGVTEAFF.

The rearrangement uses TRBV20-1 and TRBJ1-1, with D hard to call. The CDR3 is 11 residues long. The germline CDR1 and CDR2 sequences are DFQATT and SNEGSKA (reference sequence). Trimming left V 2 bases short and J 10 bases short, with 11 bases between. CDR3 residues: CSARHSGGAFF. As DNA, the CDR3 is TGCAGTGCTAGACACTCCGGAGGAGCTTTCTTT.

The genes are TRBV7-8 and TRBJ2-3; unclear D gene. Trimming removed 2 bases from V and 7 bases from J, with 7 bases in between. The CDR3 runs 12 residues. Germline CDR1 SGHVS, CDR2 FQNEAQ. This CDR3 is CASSLPDYTQYF. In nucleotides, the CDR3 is TGTGCCAGCAGCTTACCCGATTATACGCAGTATTTT. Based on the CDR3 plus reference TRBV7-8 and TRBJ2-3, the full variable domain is GAGVSQSPRYKVAKRGQDVALRCDPISGHVSLFWYQQALGQGPEFLTYFQNEAQLDKSGLPSDRFFAERPEGSVSTLKIQRTQQEDSAVYLCASSLPDYTQYFGPGTRLTVL.

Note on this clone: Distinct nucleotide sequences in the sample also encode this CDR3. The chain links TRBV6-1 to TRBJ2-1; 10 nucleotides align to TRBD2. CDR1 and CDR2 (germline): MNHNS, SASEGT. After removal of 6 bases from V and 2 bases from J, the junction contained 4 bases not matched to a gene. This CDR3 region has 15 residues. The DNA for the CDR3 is TGTGCCAGCAGCGGGAGCGGGGGGGCCTACAATGAGCAGTTCTTC. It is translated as CASSGSGGAYNEQFF.

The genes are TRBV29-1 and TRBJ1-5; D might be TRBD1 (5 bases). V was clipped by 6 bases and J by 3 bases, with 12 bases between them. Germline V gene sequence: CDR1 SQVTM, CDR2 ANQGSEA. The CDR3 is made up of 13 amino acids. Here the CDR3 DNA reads TGCAGCGTCACCGGGACCCTCAATCAGCCCCAGCATTTT. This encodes CSVTGTLNQPQHF.

CDR3 protein: CASSVKTGAEQFF. Written as DNA, the CDR3 is TGCGCCAGCAGTGTCAAGACAGGGGCTGAGCAGTTCTTC. The V call is TRBV10-1, the J call TRBJ2-1; TRBD1 aligns across 8 bases. The CDR3 is 13 residues long. The V and J ends lost 4 bases and 9 bases, in that order; junction bases with no gene match: 5. The germline V gene encodes CDR1 WNHNN and CDR2 SYGVQD (reference sequence).

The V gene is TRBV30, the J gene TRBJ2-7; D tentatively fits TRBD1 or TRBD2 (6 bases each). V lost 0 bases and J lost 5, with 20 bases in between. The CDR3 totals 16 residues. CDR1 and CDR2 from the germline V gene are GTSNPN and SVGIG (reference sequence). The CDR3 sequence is CAWSVTRGPTIHEQYF. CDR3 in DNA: TGTGCCTGGAGTGTTACCCGGGGGCCCACTATCCACGAGCAGTACTTC.

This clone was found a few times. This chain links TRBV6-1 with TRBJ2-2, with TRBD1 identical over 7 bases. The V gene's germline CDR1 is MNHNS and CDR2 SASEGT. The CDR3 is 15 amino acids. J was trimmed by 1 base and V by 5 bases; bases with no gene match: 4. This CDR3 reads CASSWDSLNTGELFF. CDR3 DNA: TGTGCCAGCAGTTGGGACAGCTTGAACACCGGGGAGCTGTTTTTT.

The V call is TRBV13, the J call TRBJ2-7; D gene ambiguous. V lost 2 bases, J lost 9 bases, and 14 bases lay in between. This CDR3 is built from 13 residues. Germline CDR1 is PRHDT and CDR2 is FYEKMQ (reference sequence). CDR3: CASSLSSGTRQYF. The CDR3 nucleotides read TGTGCCAGCAGCTTAAGTTCCGGTACGAGGCAGTACTTC.

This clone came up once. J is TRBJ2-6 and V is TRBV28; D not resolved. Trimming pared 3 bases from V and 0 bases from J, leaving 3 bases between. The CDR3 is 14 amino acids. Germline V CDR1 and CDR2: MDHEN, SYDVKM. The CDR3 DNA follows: TGTGCCAGCAGTTTTTTCTCTGGGGCCAACGTCCTGACTTTC. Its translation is CASSFFSGANVLTF.

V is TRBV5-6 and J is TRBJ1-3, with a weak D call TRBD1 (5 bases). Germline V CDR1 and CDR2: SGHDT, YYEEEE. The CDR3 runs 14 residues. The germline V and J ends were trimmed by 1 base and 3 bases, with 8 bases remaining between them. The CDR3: CASSLTGHGNTIYF. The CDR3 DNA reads TGTGCCAGCAGCTTGACAGGACATGGAAACACCATATATTTT.

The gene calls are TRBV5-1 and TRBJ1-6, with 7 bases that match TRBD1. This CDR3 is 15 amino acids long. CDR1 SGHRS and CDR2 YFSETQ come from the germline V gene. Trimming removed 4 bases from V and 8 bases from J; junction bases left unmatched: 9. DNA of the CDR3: TGCGCCAGCAGCCCAATACAGGGGCGCGATTCACCCCTCCACTTT. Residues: CASSPIQGRDSPLHF.

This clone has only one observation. The CDR3 nucleotides read TGTGCCAGCAGTCTCCACCGGGTCTACAATGAGCAGTTCTTC. This gives the protein CASSLHRVYNEQFF. The chain employs TRBV6-1 and TRBJ2-1; no firm D call. The CDR3 is made up of 14 amino acids. Germline V gene data show CDR1 as MNHNS and CDR2 as SASEGT. V lost 5 bases and J 3 bases, leaving 11 bases between the germline ends.